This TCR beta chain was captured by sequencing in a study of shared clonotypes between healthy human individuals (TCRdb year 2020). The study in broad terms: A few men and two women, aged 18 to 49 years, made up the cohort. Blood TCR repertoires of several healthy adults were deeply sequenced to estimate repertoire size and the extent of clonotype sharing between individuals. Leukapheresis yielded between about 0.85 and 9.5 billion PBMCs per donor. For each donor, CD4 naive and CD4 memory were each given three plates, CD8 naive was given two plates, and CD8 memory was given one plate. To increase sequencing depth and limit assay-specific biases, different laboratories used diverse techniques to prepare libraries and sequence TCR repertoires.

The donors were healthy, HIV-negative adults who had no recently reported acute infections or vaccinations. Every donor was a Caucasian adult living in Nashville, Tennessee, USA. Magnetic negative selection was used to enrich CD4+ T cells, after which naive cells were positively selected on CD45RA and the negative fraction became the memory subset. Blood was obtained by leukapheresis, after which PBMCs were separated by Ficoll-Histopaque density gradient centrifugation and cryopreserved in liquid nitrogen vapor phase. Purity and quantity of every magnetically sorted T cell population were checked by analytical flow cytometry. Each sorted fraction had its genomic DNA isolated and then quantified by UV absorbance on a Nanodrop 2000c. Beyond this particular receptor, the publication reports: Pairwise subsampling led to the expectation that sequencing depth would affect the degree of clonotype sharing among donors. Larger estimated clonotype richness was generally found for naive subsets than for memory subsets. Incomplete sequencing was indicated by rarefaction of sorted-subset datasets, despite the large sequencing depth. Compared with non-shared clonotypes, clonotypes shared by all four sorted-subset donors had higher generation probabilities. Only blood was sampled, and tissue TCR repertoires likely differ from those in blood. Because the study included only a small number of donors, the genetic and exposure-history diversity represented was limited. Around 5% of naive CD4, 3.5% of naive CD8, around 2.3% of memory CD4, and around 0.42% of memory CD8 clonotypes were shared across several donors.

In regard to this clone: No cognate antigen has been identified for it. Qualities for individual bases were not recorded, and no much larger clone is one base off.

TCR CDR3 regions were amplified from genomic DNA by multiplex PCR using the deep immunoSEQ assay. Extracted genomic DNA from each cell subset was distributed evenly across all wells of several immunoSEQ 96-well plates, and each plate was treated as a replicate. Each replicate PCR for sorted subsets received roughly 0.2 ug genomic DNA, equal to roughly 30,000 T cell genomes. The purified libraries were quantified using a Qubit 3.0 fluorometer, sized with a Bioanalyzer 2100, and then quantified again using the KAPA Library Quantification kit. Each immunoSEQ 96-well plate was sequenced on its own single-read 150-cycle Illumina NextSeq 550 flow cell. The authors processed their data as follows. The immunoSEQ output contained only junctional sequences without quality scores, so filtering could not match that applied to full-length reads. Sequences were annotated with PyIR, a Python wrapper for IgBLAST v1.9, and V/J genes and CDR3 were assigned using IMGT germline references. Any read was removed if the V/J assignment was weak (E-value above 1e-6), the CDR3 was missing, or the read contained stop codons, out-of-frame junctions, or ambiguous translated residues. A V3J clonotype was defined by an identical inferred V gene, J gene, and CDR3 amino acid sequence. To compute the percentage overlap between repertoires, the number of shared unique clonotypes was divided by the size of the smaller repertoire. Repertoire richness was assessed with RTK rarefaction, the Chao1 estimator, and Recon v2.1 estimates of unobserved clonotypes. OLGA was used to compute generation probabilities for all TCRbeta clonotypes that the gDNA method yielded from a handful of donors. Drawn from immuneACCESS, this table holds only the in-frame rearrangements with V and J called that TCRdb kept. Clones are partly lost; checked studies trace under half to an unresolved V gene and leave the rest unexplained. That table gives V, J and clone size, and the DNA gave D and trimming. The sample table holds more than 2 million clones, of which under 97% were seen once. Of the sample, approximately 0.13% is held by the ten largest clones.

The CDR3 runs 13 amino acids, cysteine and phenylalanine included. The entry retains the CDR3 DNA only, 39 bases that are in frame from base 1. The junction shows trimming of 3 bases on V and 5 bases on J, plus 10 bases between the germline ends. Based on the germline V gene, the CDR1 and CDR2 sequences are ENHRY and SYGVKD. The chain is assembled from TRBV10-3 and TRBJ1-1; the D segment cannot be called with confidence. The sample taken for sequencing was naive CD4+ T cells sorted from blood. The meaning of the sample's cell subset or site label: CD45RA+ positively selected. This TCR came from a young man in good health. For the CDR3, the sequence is CAISERVETEAFF. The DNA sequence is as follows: TGTGCCATCAGTGAAAGGGTTGAGACTGAAGCTTTCTTT.